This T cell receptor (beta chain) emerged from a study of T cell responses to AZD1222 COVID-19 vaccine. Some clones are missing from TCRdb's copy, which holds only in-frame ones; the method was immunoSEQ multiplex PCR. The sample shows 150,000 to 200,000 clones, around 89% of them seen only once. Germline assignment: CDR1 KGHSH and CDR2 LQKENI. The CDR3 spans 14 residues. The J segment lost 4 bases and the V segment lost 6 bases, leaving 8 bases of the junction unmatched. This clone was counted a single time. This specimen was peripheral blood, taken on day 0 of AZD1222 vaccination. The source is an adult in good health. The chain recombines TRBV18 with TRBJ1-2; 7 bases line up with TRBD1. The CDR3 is CASSPDGTAYGYTF. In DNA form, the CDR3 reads TGTGCCAGCTCGCCCGACGGGACAGCCTATGGCTACACCTTC.